The clone carrying this TCR beta chain was recorded a few times. The same CDR3 arises from other DNA sequences in this sample as well. Per the study methods: Amplification of reference gene primers was used by the study to estimate nucleated cell counts. TCRdb's table, derived via immunoSEQ multiplex PCR, lists solely in-frame clones and lacks some. The V and J calls and clone size were taken over from that table, and D and trimming were inferred from the DNA. The data show roughly 180,000 clones, around 86% seen once. The source of the sample is a study of blood T cell repertoires in COVID-19. CDR3 length: 14 amino acids. The V and J ends lost 3 bases and 4 bases respectively, with 10 bases between them. Looked up from germline, CDR1 is KGHSH and CDR2 is LQKENI.

The source is a man aged 55-75 years with acute or convalescent COVID-19. Sequenced: peripheral blood. The chain combines TRBV18 with TRBJ1-3; no clear D. CDR3 region: CASSPGSSGNTIYF. For the CDR3, the DNA is TGTGCCAGCTCACCTGGGAGTTCGGGAAACACCATATATTTT.